This T cell receptor (beta chain) was profiled in a study of T cells in Graves' hyperthyroidism and ophthalmopathy. Germline loops: CDR1 SGHTA, CDR2 FQGNSA. The CDR3 has 16 amino acids. V lost 5 bases, J lost 2 bases, and 6 bases stayed unmatched. In its sample, this clonotype was seen many times. Its specificity is unknown. Study-level points and caveats: With a median lead of about 6.9 months before onset, the model predicted ophthalmopathy.

Thyroid ultrasound and orbital computed tomography, with clinical symptoms and serum thyroxine and TRAb, informed diagnoses. Fresh peripheral blood, 9.5 to 10 ml of it, supplied the PBMCs. Amplified TCR beta CDR3 regions came from RNA transcripts. HTBI primers drove first-round RT-PCR of the TCR CDR3. One entry per CDR3 protein, called by TCRdb with MiXCR from the multiplex PCR reads. Here the sample spans about half a million distinct CDR3 sequences, roughly a sixth being singletons. The sequenced material came from blood. The V call is TRBV7-2, the J call TRBJ1-5; 10 nucleotides match TRBD1. The receptor was derived from a woman aged 25 to 39 with Graves' ophthalmopathy. Here the CDR3 reads CASSQGTGARNQPQHF. The CDR3 coding sequence is TGTGCCAGCAGCCAAGGGACAGGGGCCCGCAATCAGCCCCAGCATTTT.